This is a list of T cell receptor beta chains from one sample in a study of blood T cell repertoires in COVID-19. The data were produced by immunoSEQ multiplex PCR, yet TCRdb's version contains in-frame clones alone and is incomplete. The data show more than 65,000 clones, around 80% seen once. Source material: peripheral blood. Every receptor here comes from a human donor in a cohort sampled during active COVID-19. The CDR3 runs from the conserved cysteine through the conserved F or W. A D gene is named only where the DNA matches it firmly. Some rows mark clone size as missing; the rest say once, few, many or name a class of expanded clone.

J gene,CDR3 length,D gene,V gene,clone size,CDR3 protein,CDR3 DNA
TRBJ1-2,13,-,TRBV24-1,-,CATSAGGSYGYTF,TGTGCCACCAGCGCCGGGGGGAGTTATGGCTACACCTTC
TRBJ1-6,15,TRBD1,TRBV28,few,CASSQTRDRKSPLHF,TGTGCCAGCAGCCAAACCCGGGACAGAAAATCACCCCTCCACTTT
TRBJ1-6,14,TRBD1,TRBV27,-,CASSLGDRESPLHF,TGTGCCAGCAGTTTGGGTGACAGGGAATCACCCCTCCACTTT
TRBJ2-7,16,TRBD1,TRBV18,-,CASSPYPGTGNYEQYF,TGTGCCAGCTCACCATACCCCGGGACAGGAAACTACGAGCAGTACTTC
TRBJ2-1,14,-,TRBV7-2,-,CASSLQLPPDEQFF,TGTGCCAGCAGCTTACAGTTACCCCCCGATGAGCAGTTCTTC
TRBJ1-1,14,-,TRBV7-8,-,CASGWRGPNTEAFF,TGTGCCAGCGGCTGGAGGGGCCCGAACACTGAAGCTTTCTTT
TRBJ2-7,17,TRBD1,TRBV27,-,CASSLGYPGTGAYEQYF,TGTGCCAGCAGTTTAGGGTACCCCGGGACAGGGGCGTACGAGCAGTACTTC
TRBJ2-3,14,TRBD2,TRBV5-1,-,CASRVAGGTDTQYF,TGCGCCAGCAGGGTAGCGGGGGGCACAGATACGCAGTATTTT
TRBJ1-4,16,-,TRBV7-9,-,CASSPLGGVTNEKLFF,TGTGCCAGCAGCCCGCTGGGAGGGGTAACTAATGAAAAACTGTTTTTT
TRBJ1-2,13,-,TRBV2,-,CASRTRANYGYTF,TGTGCCAGCAGAACTAGGGCAAACTATGGCTACACCTTC
TRBJ1-2,14,TRBD1,TRBV19,few,CASSTGTVNYGYTF,TGTGCCAGTAGTACTGGGACAGTCAACTATGGCTACACCTTC
TRBJ2-7,12,-,TRBV20-1,-,CSASEGAYEQYF,TGCAGTGCTAGTGAAGGAGCCTACGAGCAGTACTTC
TRBJ1-2,17,TRBD1,TRBV7-9,few,CASSLGQGATSNYGYTF,TGTGCCAGCAGCTTAGGACAGGGGGCGACCTCTAACTATGGCTACACCTTC
TRBJ2-3,14,-,TRBV6-5,-,CASSYSLTADTQYF,TGTGCCAGCAGTTACTCCCTCACAGCAGATACGCAGTATTTT
TRBJ2-2,15,TRBD1,TRBV12-5,-,CASGLRQGVFGELFF,TGTGCTAGTGGTCTCAGACAGGGCGTATTCGGGGAGCTGTTTTTT
TRBJ1-2,14,TRBD1,TRBV20-1,-,CSASVGQGAHGYTF,TGCAGTGCTAGTGTGGGACAGGGGGCCCATGGCTACACCTTC
TRBJ2-5,15,-,TRBV6-5,-,CASSIGQRRQETQYF,TGTGCCAGCAGCATCGGACAGAGGAGACAAGAGACCCAGTACTTC
TRBJ2-7,13,-,TRBV6-2/TRBV6-3,-,CASSRTPDNEQYF,TGTGCCAGCAGTAGAACCCCAGACAACGAGCAGTACTTC
TRBJ2-7,14,TRBD1,TRBV29-1,-,CSVDQGVNSYEQYF,TGCAGCGTTGACCAGGGGGTAAACTCCTACGAGCAGTACTTC
TRBJ2-7,16,TRBD1,TRBV5-1,-,CASSSLQLRGSYEQYF,TGCGCCAGCAGCTCGTTACAGCTCAGGGGGTCCTACGAGCAGTACTTC
TRBJ2-7,14,TRBD1,TRBV5-1,-,CASSPWTGSYEQYF,TGCGCCAGCAGCCCTTGGACAGGGTCCTACGAGCAGTACTTC
TRBJ1-2,13,TRBD1,TRBV6-5,-,CASSSDRGYGYTF,TGTGCCAGCAGTTCTGACAGGGGGTATGGCTACACCTTC
TRBJ2-5,16,-,TRBV7-9,few,CASSLDGFWGVETQYF,TGTGCCAGCAGCTTAGACGGATTTTGGGGGGTTGAGACCCAGTACTTC
TRBJ2-5,18,TRBD2,TRBV19,-,CASSPRGTSGGAWETQYF,TGTGCCAGTAGTCCCCGGGGGACTAGCGGGGGGGCCTGGGAGACCCAGTACTTC
TRBJ1-6,15,-,TRBV10-3,-,CAISESGSFNSPLHF,TGTGCCATCAGTGAGTCAGGGAGTTTTAATTCACCCCTCCACTTT
TRBJ2-2,17,TRBD2,TRBV4-2,few,CASSQVGLAVNTGELFF,TGTGCCAGCAGCCAAGTAGGACTAGCGGTTAACACCGGGGAGCTGTTTTTT
TRBJ2-7,15,TRBD2,TRBV10-1,-,CASSDGGMRLYEQYF,TGCGCCAGCAGTGACGGGGGGATGAGATTATACGAGCAGTACTTC
TRBJ1-4,13,-,TRBV7-2,many,CASRPGTNEKLFF,TGTGCCAGCAGGCCAGGAACTAATGAAAAACTGTTTTTT
TRBJ1-2,11,-,TRBV7-2,-,CAIEQGAGYTF,TGTGCCATCGAACAGGGCGCTGGCTACACCTTC
TRBJ1-6,15,-,TRBV5-1,-,CASGEGPGRDSPLHF,TGCGCCAGCGGGGAGGGGCCCGGCCGAGATTCACCCCTCCACTTT
TRBJ2-3,14,TRBD2,TRBV2,-,CASSGGLSLDTQYF,TGTGCCAGCAGTGGGGGACTATCCCTCGATACGCAGTATTTT
TRBJ1-5,15,-,TRBV28,few,CASSPVGEGNQPQHF,TGTGCCAGCAGTCCCGTGGGGGAGGGCAATCAGCCCCAGCATTTT
TRBJ1-4,15,-,TRBV6-5,few,CASSYVSGIGEKLFF,TGTGCCAGCAGTTACGTGAGCGGTATTGGGGAAAAACTGTTTTTT
TRBJ1-6,17,-,TRBV5-1,-,CASSLGPRDGGNSPLHF,TGCGCCAGCAGCTTGGGGCCGCGGGATGGCGGTAATTCACCCCTCCACTTT
TRBJ2-2,13,-,TRBV5-8,-,CASSRTVTGELFF,TGTGCCAGCAGCCGGACAGTCACCGGGGAGCTGTTTTTT
TRBJ2-2,13,-,TRBV29-1,-,CSGNRANTGELFF,TGCAGCGGCAACAGGGCCAACACCGGGGAGCTGTTTTTT
TRBJ1-6,19,-,TRBV4-1,-,CASSQEKYTGSSYNSPLHF,TGCGCCAGCAGCCAAGAAAAGTACACGGGGAGCTCCTATAATTCACCCCTCCACTTT
TRBJ1-3,14,TRBD1,TRBV10-3,-,CAIRQGQSGNTIYF,TGTGCCATCAGGCAGGGACAGTCTGGAAACACCATATATTTT
TRBJ2-7,15,TRBD2,TRBV5-5,-,CASSLGRGRGYEQYF,TGTGCCAGCAGCTTGGGACGCGGGAGAGGCTACGAGCAGTACTTC
TRBJ1-1,13,TRBD1,TRBV19,-,CASSRGPNTEAFF,TGTGCCAGTAGCAGGGGGCCGAACACTGAAGCTTTCTTT
TRBJ2-7,13,-,TRBV6-5,-,CASSYSGEGEQYF,TGTGCCAGCAGTTATTCGGGTGAGGGCGAGCAGTACTTC
TRBJ2-2,15,-,TRBV5-4,-,CASSPQGGNTGELFF,TGTGCCAGCAGCCCGCAGGGTGGGAACACCGGGGAGCTGTTTTTT